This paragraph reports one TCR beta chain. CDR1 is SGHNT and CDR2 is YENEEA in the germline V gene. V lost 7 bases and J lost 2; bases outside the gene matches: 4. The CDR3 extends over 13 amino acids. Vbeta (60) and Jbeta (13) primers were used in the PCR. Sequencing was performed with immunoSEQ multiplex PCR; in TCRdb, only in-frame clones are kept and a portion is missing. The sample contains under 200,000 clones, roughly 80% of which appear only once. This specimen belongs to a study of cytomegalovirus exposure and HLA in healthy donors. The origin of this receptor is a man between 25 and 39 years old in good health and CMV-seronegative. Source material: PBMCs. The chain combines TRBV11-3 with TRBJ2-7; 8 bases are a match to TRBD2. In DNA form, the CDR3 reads TGTGCCAGCATGCCAGCGGGAGCCTACGAGCAGTACTTC. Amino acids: CASMPAGAYEQYF.